These T cell receptor beta chains were read from a single sample in a study of OX40 agonist ivuxolimab in advanced cancers. The table came from immunoSEQ multiplex PCR; TCRdb's copy has only in-frame clones and leaves some out. The data contain 50,000 to 70,000 clones, around 93% of them singletons. The material was CD4+ or CD8+ T cells sorted from blood, obtained in a trial of the OX40 agonist ivuxolimab. The receptors derive from an adult with an advanced solid tumor such as melanoma, head and neck, liver or kidney cancer. Both conserved end residues are part of each CDR3. D genes are given only for firm matches. Expanded clones are given a class, and other clones once, few, many or no size at all.

TRBV19	NA	TRBJ2-7	TRBD1	CATSGQSSYEQYF	TGTGCCACTTCGGGACAGAGCTCCTACGAGCAGTACTTC
TRBV14	NA	TRBJ2-2	NA	CASSQVPGFIGELFF	TGTGCCAGCAGCCAAGTCCCGGGGTTCATCGGGGAGCTGTTTTTT
TRBV5-5	NA	TRBJ1-2	NA	CASSGGFGGAYGYTF	TGTGCCAGCAGCGGAGGGTTCGGGGGCGCATATGGCTACACCTTC
TRBV7-2	NA	TRBJ1-5	TRBD1	CASSFGQGGQPQHF	TGTGCCAGCAGCTTTGGACAGGGCGGCCAGCCCCAGCATTTT
TRBV15	NA	TRBJ2-1	TRBD2	CATSRANFLAGGEQFF	TGTGCCACCAGCAGAGCCAACTTTCTAGCGGGAGGGGAGCAGTTCTTC
TRBV6-5	NA	TRBJ1-2	TRBD1	CASSTGGRGYTF	TGTGCCAGCAGCACAGGGGGCCGTGGCTACACCTTC
TRBV7-8	NA	TRBJ2-7	TRBD2	CASSVGTSGINYEQYF	TGTGCCAGCAGCGTGGGGACTAGCGGGATAAACTACGAGCAGTACTTC
TRBV6-5	NA	TRBJ1-1	TRBD1	CASEGDLQGSTEAFF	TGTGCCAGCGAAGGAGACCTACAGGGGAGTACTGAAGCTTTCTTT
TRBV5-4	NA	TRBJ1-2	NA	CASRWPTGRGYTF	TGTGCCAGCAGGTGGCCAACAGGTCGTGGCTACACCTTC
TRBV11-3	NA	TRBJ2-1	TRBD2	CASSLRSSGSIDEQFF	TGTGCCAGCAGCTTAAGGTCTAGCGGGAGTATCGATGAGCAGTTCTTC
TRBV11-3	NA	TRBJ2-3	TRBD2	CASSPPGGLPDTQYF	TGTGCCAGCAGCCCCCCGGGAGGGCTACCAGATACGCAGTATTTT
TRBV9	NA	TRBJ1-5	NA	CASSASVSNQPQHF	TGTGCCAGCAGCGCCTCGGTTAGCAATCAGCCCCAGCATTTT
TRBV14	NA	TRBJ1-3	TRBD1	CASSQNRGRPTIYF	TGTGCCAGCAGCCAAAACAGGGGTCGACCCACCATATATTTT
TRBV7-8	NA	TRBJ2-2	TRBD2	CASSPVHSGRGVAAGELFF	TGTGCCAGCAGCCCCGTTCATAGCGGGAGAGGGGTGGCAGCCGGGGAGCTGTTTTTT
TRBV19	NA	TRBJ1-2	TRBD1	CASSMGQGRAGYGYTF	TGTGCCAGTAGTATGGGACAGGGACGGGCGGGCTATGGCTACACCTTC
TRBV7-9	once	TRBJ2-1	TRBD2	CASSFAAGDEQFF	TGTGCCAGCAGCTTTGCTGCGGGAGATGAGCAGTTCTTC
TRBV5-1	NA	TRBJ2-7	TRBD1	CASSSTGGAGNEQYF	TGCGCCAGCAGCTCCACAGGGGGCGCTGGGAACGAGCAGTACTTC
TRBV5-4	NA	TRBJ2-3	TRBD2	CASSLVAGGPGDTQYF	TGTGCCAGCAGCCTGGTGGCGGGAGGGCCGGGAGATACGCAGTATTTT
TRBV27	NA	TRBJ2-2	TRBD2	CASRPGLAGAGELFF	TGTGCCAGCAGACCGGGACTAGCGGGCGCCGGGGAGCTGTTTTTT
TRBV6-1	once	TRBJ2-7	NA	CASSETGTLLYEQYF	TGTGCCAGCAGCGAAACAGGGACATTACTCTACGAGCAGTACTTC
TRBV29-1	NA	TRBJ2-3	NA	CSGRRDSTDTQYF	TGCAGCGGCAGACGGGATAGCACAGATACGCAGTATTTT
TRBV19	NA	TRBJ2-1	TRBD2	CASSMGSGTSGSVGNEQFF	TGTGCCAGTAGTATGGGGAGTGGGACTAGCGGGTCTGTGGGGAATGAGCAGTTCTTC
TRBV9	NA	TRBJ2-7	NA	CASSVSGTGAYEQYF	TGTGCCAGCAGCGTCTCCGGGACTGGGGCCTACGAGCAGTACTTC
TRBV29-1	NA	TRBJ2-3	NA	CSVELTGTPDTQYF	TGCAGCGTTGAGCTAACCGGGACCCCAGATACGCAGTATTTT
TRBV27	NA	TRBJ2-5	TRBD1	CASSQTGGSGTQYF	TGTGCCAGCAGTCAGACAGGGGGCTCGGGGACCCAGTACTTC
TRBV11-2	once	TRBJ2-5	TRBD2	CASSSGLAGVGVRETQYF	TGTGCCAGCAGCTCGGGACTAGCGGGAGTGGGAGTCAGAGAGACCCAGTACTTC
TRBV19	NA	TRBJ1-5	TRBD1	CASTGTGNQPQHF	TGTGCCAGTACGGGGACAGGGAATCAGCCCCAGCATTTT
TRBV28	NA	TRBJ1-5	NA	CASLVQGRPGEPQHF	TGTGCCAGCCTTGTGCAGGGACGACCGGGGGAGCCCCAGCATTTT
TRBV30	NA	TRBJ1-5	NA	CAWRDFGTLRGGDQPQHF	TGTGCCTGGAGGGACTTCGGGACACTCAGAGGTGGGGATCAGCCCCAGCATTTT
TRBV11-2	NA	TRBJ1-1	NA	CASTFMRAEAFF	TGTGCCAGCACCTTTATGAGGGCTGAAGCTTTCTTT
TRBV7-9	NA	TRBJ2-3	TRBD2	CASSSASGSTDTQYF	TGTGCCAGCAGCTCCGCTAGCGGAAGCACAGATACGCAGTATTTT
TRBV4-1	NA	TRBJ2-2	NA	CASSQVGSATGELFF	TGCGCCAGCAGCCAAGTAGGCAGCGCAACCGGGGAGCTGTTTTTT
TRBV19	NA	TRBJ1-5	NA	CASGSGVIGNQPQHF	TGTGCCAGCGGTTCAGGAGTAATTGGCAATCAGCCCCAGCATTTT
TRBV4-1	few	TRBJ2-1	NA	CASSQSLASDYNEQFF	TGCGCCAGCAGCCAAAGCCTAGCATCCGACTACAATGAGCAGTTCTTC
TRBV5-1	NA	TRBJ1-5	NA	CASSLEGRGGNQPQHF	TGCGCCAGCAGCTTGGAGGGCAGGGGAGGCAATCAGCCCCAGCATTTT
TRBV11-2	NA	TRBJ2-7	TRBD2	CASSPASSGVYEQYF	TGTGCCAGCAGCCCTGCTTCTAGCGGAGTTTACGAGCAGTACTTC
TRBV19	NA	TRBJ2-7	TRBD2	CASSTDLNSGYSYEQYF	TGTGCCAGTAGTACGGATTTAAATAGCGGGTACTCCTACGAGCAGTACTTC
TRBV5-4	once	TRBJ2-1	TRBD2	CASSSKLAGSYNEQFF	TGTGCCAGCAGCTCCAAACTAGCGGGGTCCTACAATGAGCAGTTCTTC
TRBV12-5	once	TRBJ1-3	TRBD1	CASGLIGTGGTNTIYF	TGTGCTAGTGGTTTGATCGGGACAGGGGGCACAAACACCATATATTTT
TRBV2	NA	TRBJ2-1	TRBD2	CASSPGLAREGNEQFF	TGTGCCAGCAGTCCGGGACTAGCGCGGGAGGGCAATGAGCAGTTCTTC
TRBV21-1	NA	TRBJ2-1	NA	CASSIGTSPHEQFF	TGTGCCAGCAGCATAGGGACTTCTCCACATGAGCAGTTCTTC
TRBV27	NA	TRBJ2-2	NA	CASSLVSILTNTGELFF	TGTGCCAGCAGTTTAGTAAGCATACTAACGAACACCGGGGAGCTGTTTTTT
TRBV7-2	NA	TRBJ2-6	TRBD1	CASSLGGTGGAGANVLTF	TGTGCCAGCAGCTTAGGGGGGACAGGGGGCGCTGGGGCCAACGTCCTGACTTTC
TRBV4-3	NA	TRBJ1-2	NA	CASSQQNPSNYGYTF	TGCGCCAGCAGCCAACAGAATCCTTCTAACTATGGCTACACCTTC
TRBV2	NA	TRBJ2-7	NA	CASNSRGASYEQYF	TGTGCCAGCAACTCTCGGGGTGCCTCCTACGAGCAGTACTTC
TRBV5-6	NA	TRBJ2-7	NA	CASSLGQGSYEQYF	TGTGCCAGCAGCTTGGGGCAGGGGAGCTACGAGCAGTACTTC
TRBV11-2	NA	TRBJ2-6	TRBD1	CASSSMTGVNSGANVLTF	TGTGCCAGCAGCTCCATGACAGGGGTAAACTCTGGGGCCAACGTCCTGACTTTC
TRBV5-1	NA	TRBJ2-2	TRBD1	CASSFLGTGNTGELFF	TGCGCCAGCAGCTTTCTTGGGACAGGGAACACCGGGGAGCTGTTTTTT
TRBV6-1	NA	TRBJ2-1	NA	CASSEQASANEQFF	TGTGCCAGCAGTGAACAGGCTAGCGCCAATGAGCAGTTCTTC
TRBV5-4	few	TRBJ1-1	NA	CASNPGSMNTEAFF	TGTGCCAGCAACCCTGGGAGCATGAACACTGAAGCTTTCTTT
TRBV10-3	NA	TRBJ2-7	NA	CAISESIAPAYEQYF	TGTGCCATCAGTGAGTCTATAGCCCCGGCCTACGAGCAGTACTTC
TRBV27	NA	TRBJ2-3	TRBD2	CASSSTTSRSTDTQYF	TGTGCCAGCAGTTCGACGACTAGCAGGAGCACAGATACGCAGTATTTT
TRBV5-1	NA	TRBJ1-2	NA	CASSLDRYGYTF	TGCGCCAGCAGCTTGGATCGGTATGGCTACACCTTC
TRBV4-2	NA	TRBJ1-2	NA	CASSQGFYGYTF	TGTGCCAGCAGCCAAGGTTTCTATGGCTACACCTTC
TRBV7-2	few	TRBJ2-2	NA	CASSFLRYTGELFF	TGTGCCAGCAGCTTTCTGCGCTACACCGGGGAGCTGTTTTTT